The sequence of this T cell receptor beta chain was determined in a study of cytomegalovirus exposure and HLA in healthy donors. Those who donated were healthy bone marrow donors. PCR primers comprised 60 Vbeta and 13 Jbeta primers. TCRdb's table, derived via immunoSEQ multiplex PCR, lists solely in-frame clones and lacks some. There are 150,000 to 180,000 clones in the sample; 80% occur only once, and roughly 5.9% lies in the top ten. On this clone itself: The antigen is undetermined.

General study points: Both high specificity and high sensitivity reportedly marked the classifier's diagnosis of cytomegalovirus status. Data from an earlier analysis indicated that most TCR beta V segments were productive either about 87% or about 30% of the time. In a later analysis, TCR beta V- and J-gene trimming showed a link to a missense DCLRE1C variant.

Trimming shortened V by 7 bases and J by 3 bases, and 16 bases separated the two germline ends. There are 14 residues in the CDR3. Germline V gene lookup returns CDR1 MDHEN and CDR2 SYDVKM. This chain links TRBV28 with TRBJ2-7, with D maybe TRBD1 (7 bases). This TCR was sampled from a woman aged 40 to 55 in good health and CMV-seropositive. The sequenced material came from PBMCs. CDR3 region: CASTIPGGGYEQYF. The CDR3 DNA follows: TGTGCCAGCACCATCCCAGGGGGAGGCTACGAGCAGTACTTC.